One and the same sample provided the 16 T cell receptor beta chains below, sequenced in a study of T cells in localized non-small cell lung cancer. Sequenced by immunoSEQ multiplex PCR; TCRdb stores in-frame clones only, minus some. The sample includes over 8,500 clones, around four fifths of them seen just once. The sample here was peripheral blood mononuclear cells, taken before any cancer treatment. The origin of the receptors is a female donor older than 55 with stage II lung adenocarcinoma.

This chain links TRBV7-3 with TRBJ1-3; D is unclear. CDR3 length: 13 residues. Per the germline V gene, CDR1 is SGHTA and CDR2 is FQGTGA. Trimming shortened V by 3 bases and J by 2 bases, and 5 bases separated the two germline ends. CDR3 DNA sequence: TGTGCCAGCAGCTTGGGGACTGGAAACACCATATATTTT. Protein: CASSLGTGNTIYF.

The CDR3, as DNA: TGTGCCAGCAGCCAAGCTCAGCGGGAGACCACAGATACGCAGTATTTT. Translated: CASSQAQRETTDTQYF. V usage is TRBV4-2 and J usage is TRBJ2-3; 8 positions agree with TRBD2. Germline V CDR1 and CDR2: LGHNA, YNFKEQ. The CDR3 is 16 residues long. The V segment lost 1 base and the J segment 2 bases; nucleotides outside the gene matches: 5.

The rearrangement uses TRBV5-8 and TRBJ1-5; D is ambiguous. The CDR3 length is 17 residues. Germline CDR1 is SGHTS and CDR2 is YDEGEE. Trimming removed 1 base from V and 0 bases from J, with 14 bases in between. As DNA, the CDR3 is TGTGCCAGCAGCTTGTACGGCTCAGCCTATAGCAATCAGCCCCAGCATTTT. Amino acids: CASSLYGSAYSNQPQHF.

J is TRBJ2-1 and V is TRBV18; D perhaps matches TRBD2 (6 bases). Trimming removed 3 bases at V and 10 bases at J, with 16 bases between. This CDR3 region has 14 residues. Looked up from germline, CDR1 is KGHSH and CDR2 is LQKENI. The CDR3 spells CASSPEVQGLEQFF. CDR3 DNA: TGTGCCAGCTCACCCGAGGTTCAGGGACTCGAGCAGTTCTTC.

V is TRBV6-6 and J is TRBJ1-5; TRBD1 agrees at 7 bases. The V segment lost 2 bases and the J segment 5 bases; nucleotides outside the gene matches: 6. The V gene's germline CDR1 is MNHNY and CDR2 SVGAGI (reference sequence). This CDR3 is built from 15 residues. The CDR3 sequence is CASSYGQVGDQPQHF. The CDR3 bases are TGTGCCAGCAGTTACGGACAGGTTGGAGATCAGCCCCAGCATTTT.

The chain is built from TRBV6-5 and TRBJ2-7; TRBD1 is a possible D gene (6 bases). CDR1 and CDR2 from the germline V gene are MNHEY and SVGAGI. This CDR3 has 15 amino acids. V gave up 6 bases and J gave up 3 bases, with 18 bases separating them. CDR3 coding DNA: TGTGCCAGCAGCCCCGAAACCTGGACAGTCTACGAGCAGTACTTC. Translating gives CASSPETWTVYEQYF.

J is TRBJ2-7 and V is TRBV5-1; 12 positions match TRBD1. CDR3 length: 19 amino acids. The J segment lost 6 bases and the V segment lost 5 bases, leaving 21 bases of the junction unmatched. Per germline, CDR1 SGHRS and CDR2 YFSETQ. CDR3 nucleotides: TGCGCCAGCAGTTCTTCCATCACCACACCCGGGACAGGGGGCAGCGAGCAGTACTTC. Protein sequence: CASSSSITTPGTGGSEQYF.

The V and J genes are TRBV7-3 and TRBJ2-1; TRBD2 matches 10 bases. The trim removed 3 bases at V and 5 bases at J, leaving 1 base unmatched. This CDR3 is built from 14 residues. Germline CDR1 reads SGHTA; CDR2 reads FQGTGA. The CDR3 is CASSFGTSDNEQFF. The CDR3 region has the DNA TGTGCCAGCAGCTTCGGGACTAGCGACAATGAGCAGTTCTTC.

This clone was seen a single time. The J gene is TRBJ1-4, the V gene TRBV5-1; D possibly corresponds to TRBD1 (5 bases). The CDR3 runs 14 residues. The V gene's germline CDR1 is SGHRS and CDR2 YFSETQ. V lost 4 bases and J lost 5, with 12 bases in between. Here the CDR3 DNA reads TGCGCCAGCAGCGGGACCGGGGTGAATGAAAAACTGTTTTTT. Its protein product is CASSGTGVNEKLFF.

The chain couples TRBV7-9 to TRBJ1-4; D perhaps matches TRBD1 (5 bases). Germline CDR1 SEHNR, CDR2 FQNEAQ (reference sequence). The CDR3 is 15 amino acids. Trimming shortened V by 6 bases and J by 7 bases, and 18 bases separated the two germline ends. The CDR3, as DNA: TGTGCCAGCAGTATGATGGGGGGGAAGGGTGAAAAACTGTTTTTT. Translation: CASSMMGGKGEKLFF.

In DNA, the CDR3 is TGTGCCAGCAGGCCGTCAGGGGGAAACACCATATATTTT. As protein: CASRPSGGNTIYF. The genes are TRBV28 and TRBJ1-3, with a possible D match to TRBD1 (5 bases). The germline V and J ends were trimmed by 6 bases and 4 bases, with 10 bases remaining between them. The CDR3 length is 13 residues. Germline lookup yields CDR1 MDHEN and CDR2 SYDVKM.

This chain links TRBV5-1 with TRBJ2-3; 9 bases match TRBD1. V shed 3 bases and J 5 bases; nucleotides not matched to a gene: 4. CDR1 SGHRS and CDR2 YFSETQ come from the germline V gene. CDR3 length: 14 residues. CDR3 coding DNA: TGCGCCAGCAGCTCGGACAGGGGTGGAGATACGCAGTATTTT. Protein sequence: CASSSDRGGDTQYF.

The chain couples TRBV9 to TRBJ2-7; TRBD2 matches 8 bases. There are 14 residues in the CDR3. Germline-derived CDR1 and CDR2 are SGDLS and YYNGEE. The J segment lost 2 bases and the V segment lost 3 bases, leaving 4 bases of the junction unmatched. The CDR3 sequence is CASSAGGFPYEQYF. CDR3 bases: TGTGCCAGCAGCGCGGGGGGGTTCCCCTACGAGCAGTACTTC. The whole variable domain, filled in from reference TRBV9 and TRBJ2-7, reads DSGVTQTPKHLITATGQRVTLRCSPRSGDLSVYWYQQSLDQGLQFLIQYYNGEERAKGNILERFSAQQFPDLHSELNLSSLELGDSALYFCASSAGGFPYEQYFGPGTRLTVT.

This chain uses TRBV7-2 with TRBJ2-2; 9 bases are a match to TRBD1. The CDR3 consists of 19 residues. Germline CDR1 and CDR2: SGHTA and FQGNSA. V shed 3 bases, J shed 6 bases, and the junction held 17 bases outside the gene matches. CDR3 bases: TGTGCCAGCAGCTTCCGCCGAGCGCAGGGACAGGGTGATTCCGGGGAGCTGTTTTTT. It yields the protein CASSFRRAQGQGDSGELFF.

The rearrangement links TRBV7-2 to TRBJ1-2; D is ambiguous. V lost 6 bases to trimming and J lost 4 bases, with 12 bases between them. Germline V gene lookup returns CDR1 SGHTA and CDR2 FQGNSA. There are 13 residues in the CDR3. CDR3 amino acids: CASRTSASYGYTF. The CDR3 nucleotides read TGTGCCAGCAGGACCTCTGCAAGCTATGGCTACACCTTC.

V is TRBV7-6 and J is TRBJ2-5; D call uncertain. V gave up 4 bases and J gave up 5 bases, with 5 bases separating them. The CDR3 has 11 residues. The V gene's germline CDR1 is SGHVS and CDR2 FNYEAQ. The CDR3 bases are TGTGCCAGCAGCTCGAAGGAGACCCAGTACTTC. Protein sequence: CASSSKETQYF. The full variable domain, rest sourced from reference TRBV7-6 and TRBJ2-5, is GAGVSQSPRYKVTKRGQDVALRCDPISGHVSLYWYRQALGQGPEFLTYFNYEAQQDKSGLPNDRFSAERPEGSISTLTIQRTEQRDSAMYRCASSSKETQYFGPGTRLLVL.